Here is one T cell receptor (beta chain) with its context. TCRdb's table, derived via immunoSEQ multiplex PCR, lists solely in-frame clones and lacks some. The table records approximately 350,000 clones, roughly 90% of them present only once. This CDR3 region has 12 residues. Germline CDR1 is MDHEN and CDR2 is SYDVKM. The V end lost 5 bases, the J end lost 0 bases, and 5 bases lay between the germline ends. The record originates from a study of blood T cell repertoires in COVID-19. On the study more broadly: Whether acute or convalescent, the COVID-19 samples came from the United States, Italy and Spain.

The rearrangement links TRBV28 to TRBJ2-7, with D unclear. The material sequenced was peripheral blood. The sequence came from a man in his forties or fifties with acute or convalescent COVID-19. DNA for the CDR3: TGTGCCAGCAGTGAGAGCTCCTACGAGCAGTACTTC. Amino acid sequence: CASSESSYEQYF.